This is a list of T cell receptor beta chains from one sample in a study of breast tumors, draining lymph nodes, adjacent tissues. TCRdb reprocessed the multiplex PCR reads with MiXCR, giving one entry per CDR3 protein. The sample contains about 130,000 distinct CDR3 sequences, 21% of which appear only once. The sample taken for sequencing was axillary lymph node tissue. Receptors originate from a female donor with breast cancer. Some clones in this sample may be carry-over from other donors' samples. Each CDR3 is given without its conserved first and last residue.

len,j_gene,v_gene,CDR3aa
10,TRBJ2-7,TRBV28,ASSLLQGEQY
14,TRBJ1-2,TRBV24-1,ATSDPQGGTNYGYT
11,TRBJ2-3,TRBV9,ASSVVGTDTQY
12,TRBJ1-4,TRBV9,ASSPRGENEKLF
13,TRBJ2-1,TRBV4-1,ASSQVDGSYNEQF
12,TRBJ1-2,TRBV5-1,ASSTDGSDYGYT
14,TRBJ2-7,TRBV6-5,ASSLQGGLGNYEQY
14,TRBJ1-6,TRBV3-1,ASSQGDRLQGSPLH
13,TRBJ2-1,TRBV27,ASIGSGRAYNEQF
13,TRBJ2-7,TRBV9,ASSVDHRSYYEQY
11,TRBJ2-6,TRBV20-1,STRLPGANVLT
11,TRBJ2-1,TRBV19,ASSGLAGNEQF
13,TRBJ1-4,TRBV29-1,SVKLPGLYNEKLF
14,NA,TRBV6-2/TRBV6-3,ASRKPSTGGGETQF
14,TRBJ1-4,TRBV5-6,ASSSTLEGTNEKLF
17,TRBJ2-1,TRBV15,ATSRTSGRAPSSYNEQF
13,TRBJ1-2,TRBV5-5,ASSFQTGADYGYT
12,TRBJ1-4,TRBV7-8,ASSLGLTNEKLF
13,TRBJ1-5,TRBV5-1,ASSLGGTGDQPQH
12,TRBJ2-2,TRBV29-1,SVSTTGKGGELF
10,TRBJ1-4,TRBV20-1,GGFATNEKLF
12,TRBJ2-2,TRBV2,ASRSRQNTGELF
12,TRBJ1-4,TRBV30,AWSTRLSNEKLF
15,TRBJ2-1,TRBV24-1,ATSDSLGLAGEYEQF
13,TRBJ2-2,TRBV12-3/TRBV12-4,ASSFGGTSTGELF
13,TRBJ2-5,TRBV18,ASSVSWTSEETQS
14,TRBJ2-2,TRBV5-1,ASSPGLAGGPRELF
13,TRBJ2-1,TRBV9,ASSASGGLHNEQF
10,TRBJ1-5,TRBV20-1,SATTGVGAQH
13,TRBJ1-3,TRBV7-9,ASSLEATSGNTIY
12,TRBJ1-3,TRBV10-3,AISDSYSGNTIY
15,TRBJ2-6,TRBV5-1,ASSVGPRQGFPNVLT
11,TRBJ2-7,TRBV6-1,AIFLTGAYEQY
16,TRBJ2-2,TRBV20-1,SARDLWTSGRVSGELF
13,TRBJ2-2,TRBV5-1,ASSLGRSNTGELF
13,TRBJ1-2,TRBV19,ASSPAGSIPYGYT
13,TRBJ2-3,TRBV3-1,ASSQEMAYTDTQY
11,TRBJ2-7,TRBV10-3,AISRGRGWEQY
13,TRBJ2-5,TRBV27,ASSSLAGALGTRY
13,TRBJ2-7,TRBV27,ASSFISSRSYEQY
13,TRBJ1-6,TRBV6-6,ASSYRDLGNSPLH
17,TRBJ2-1,TRBV29-1,SVELPLGAGYRSYNEQF
9,TRBJ2-7,TRBV6-2/TRBV6-3,ASSHSYEQY
11,TRBJ2-7,TRBV19,ASSMGGAYEQY
11,TRBJ1-2,TRBV20-1,SARVGGRRGYT
13,TRBJ1-4,TRBV28,ASKPYQGMGEKLF
13,TRBJ2-3,TRBV10-3,AIRETSGESDTQY
14,TRBJ2-7,TRBV5-6,ASSLTSGTPSYEQY
15,TRBJ2-7,TRBV5-1,ASSLVPRGQGFDEQY
12,TRBJ2-1,TRBV20-1,SASQTSRDDEQF
11,TRBJ2-7,TRBV7-9,ASSSVLSYEQY
13,TRBJ2-5,TRBV29-1,SVALTYRDQETQY
15,TRBJ2-7,TRBV28,ASSFGRGRGLRGEQY
13,TRBJ2-3,TRBV5-1,ASSPNGQTTDTQY
13,TRBJ2-1,TRBV27,ASSQQPGEYNEQF
15,TRBJ1-6,TRBV10-3,AISESSFGGNNSPLH
16,TRBJ2-6,TRBV19,ASTMGGQGAHGANVLT
13,TRBJ2-2,TRBV20-1,SATGLAGDDGELF
11,TRBJ2-3,TRBV28,ASSQIHTDTQY